Below, 4 T cell receptor beta chains from the same sample are listed, as sequenced in a study of blood T cell repertoires in COVID-19. Clones were read by immunoSEQ multiplex PCR, and TCRdb kept only the in-frame ones, dropping some. This table holds 150,000 to 200,000 clones, about 91% found once. The sequenced sample was PBMCs or T cells enriched from blood (not recorded which). The receptor source for this set is a woman younger than 30 who had recovered from COVID-19.

Many counts were recorded for this clone. V gene TRBV9 combines with J gene TRBJ2-5; D remains unclear. Germline V gene sequence: CDR1 SGDLS, CDR2 YYNGEE. V lost 0 bases and J 0 bases, leaving 12 bases between the germline ends. The CDR3 is 16 residues long. For the CDR3, the DNA is TGTGCCAGCAGCGTAGCTCCGTTGACAAACCAAGAGACCCAGTACTTC. This codes for CASSVAPLTNQETQYF.

This clone showed up just a few times. CDR3 in amino acids: CSVAPSGTEQFF. As DNA, the CDR3 is TGCAGCGTAGCACCCAGCGGGACAGAGCAGTTCTTC. The chain has TRBV29-1 and TRBJ2-1; D might be TRBD2 (7 bases). The CDR3 is 12 residues long. Deletions cut 6 bases from V and 10 bases from J, with 16 bases between. The germline gives CDR1 SQVTM, CDR2 ANQGSEA.

V is TRBV11-3 and J is TRBJ2-1; possibly TRBD1 for D (6 bases). Germline V CDR1 and CDR2: SGHNT, YENEEA. V gave up 4 bases and J gave up 4 bases, with 11 bases separating them. The CDR3 consists of 14 residues. The CDR3 nucleotides read TGTGCCAGCAGCTCGCGGACAGAATACAATGAGCAGTTCTTC. This gives the protein CASSSRTEYNEQFF.

This rearrangement joins TRBV7-9 to TRBJ1-2; TRBD1 matches at 10 bases. J was trimmed by 1 base and V by 7 bases; bases with no gene match: 9. In germline, CDR1 is SEHNR, CDR2 FQNEAQ (reference sequence). The length of the CDR3 is 16 residues. CDR3 loop: CASTRQGARGNYGYTF. The CDR3 coding sequence is TGTGCCAGCACCCGACAGGGGGCCAGGGGTAACTATGGCTACACCTTC.